This is a list of T cell receptor beta chains from one sample in a study of blood T cells in healthy people across ages. TCRdb recomputed calls from the 5' RACE reads with MiXCR, one row per CDR3 protein. The sample lists approximately 780,000 distinct CDR3 sequences, roughly 25% occurring once. The sample was also reused in another study, on T cells of mothers and their children.

The sequencing sample was made of blood. The source is a boy aged 10-17 years in good health. Each CDR3 is given with its conserved first and last residue. A D gene is named only where the DNA matches it firmly. Clone size is shown for a subset of rows, as once, few, many or a class of expanded clone.

>-|TRBD1|TRBV13|17|TRBJ2-5
CASSLGPGGLGQETQYF
TGTGCCAGCAGCTTAGGCCCAGGGGGCTTAGGCCAAGAGACCCAGTACTTC
>-|-|TRBV7-9|13|TRBJ1-1
CASSFTTGNEAFF
TGTGCCAGCAGCTTTACCACGGGGAATGAAGCTTTCTTT
>few|-|TRBV7-2|14|TRBJ2-5
CASTPGYFRETQYF
TGTGCCAGCACCCCGGGTTACTTCCGGGAGACCCAGTACTTC
>-|-|TRBV24-1|13|TRBJ2-3
CATSDWVGATQYF
TGTGCCACCAGTGATTGGGTCGGAGCTACGCAGTATTTT
>few|-|TRBV12-5|16|TRBJ2-1
CASGVLGTLTYNEQFF
TGTGCTAGTGGAGTACTCGGGACTCTTACCTACAATGAGCAGTTCTTC
>-|-|TRBV7-9|12|TRBJ2-1
CAGTWGGPEQFF
TGTGCCGGTACGTGGGGGGGCCCGGAGCAGTTCTTC
>-|-|TRBV7-9|13|TRBJ1-3
CASSWTSGNTIYF
TGTGCCAGCAGCTGGACGTCTGGAAACACCATATATTTT
>-|-|TRBV10-3|12|TRBJ1-6
CAIRAENSPLHF
TGTGCCATCAGGGCGGAGAATTCACCCCTCCACTTT
>-|-|TRBV7-2|15|TRBJ2-1
CASTSRVSSYNEQFF
TGTGCCAGCACAAGTCGGGTTAGCTCCTACAATGAGCAGTTCTTC
>many|-|TRBV5-1|12|TRBJ2-5
CASSGDQETQYF
TGTGCCAGCAGTGGGGACCAAGAGACCCAGTACTTC
>-|-|TRBV7-2|13|TRBJ1-4
CASSLTSERKLFF
TGTGCCAGCAGCTTAACAAGTGAGAGGAAACTGTTTTTT
>many|-|TRBV29-1|14|TRBJ2-7
CSVIPSHRAYEQYF
TGCAGCGTTATACCCAGTCATCGGGCCTACGAGCAGTACTTC
>few|-|TRBV5-1|12|TRBJ1-2
CASSLEGEGYTF
TGCGCCAGCAGCTTGGAAGGTGAAGGCTACACCTTC
>few|TRBD1|TRBV24-1|15|TRBJ1-4
CATSDPGGSPEKLFF
TGTGCCACCAGTGACCCAGGGGGAAGTCCTGAAAAACTGTTTTTT
>few|TRBD1|TRBV29-1|15|TRBJ1-2
CSVRDSILLNYGYTF
TGCAGCGTTCGGGACAGTATATTATTGAACTATGGCTACACCTTC
>few|TRBD1|TRBV10-3|19|TRBJ2-6
CATLEVAVGQGGEANVLTF
TGTGCCACTCTGGAGGTTGCCGTGGGACAGGGCGGCGAGGCCAACGTCCTGACTTTC
>-|TRBD1|TRBV20-1|16|TRBJ1-3
CSARGDRGPGGNTIYF
TGCAGTGCTAGGGGTGACAGGGGGCCAGGTGGAAACACCATATATTTT
>-|-|TRBV6-1|12|TRBJ2-7
CASRGFAGEQYF
TGTGCCAGCCGGGGTTTTGCGGGCGAGCAGTACTTC
>few|-|TRBV6-5|17|TRBJ1-1
CASSSLRNRAENTEAFF
TGTGCCAGCAGTTCCCTCCGGAACAGGGCAGAGAACACTGAAGCTTTCTTT
>-|-|TRBV28|15|TRBJ1-5
CASSLGGAAEQPQHF
TGTGCCAGCAGCCTGGGGGGGGCCGCTGAGCAGCCCCAGCATTTT
>-|TRBD1|TRBV10-3|15|TRBJ2-1
CAISDPRQGSNEQFF
TGTGCCATCAGTGACCCGAGACAGGGGTCCAATGAGCAGTTCTTC
>-|-|TRBV2|16|TRBJ2-5
CASRATRRGYQETQYF
TGTGCCAGCAGAGCTACGCGAAGGGGCTACCAAGAGACCCAGTACTTC
>-|-|TRBV6-5|12|TRBJ1-6
CASGRGNSPLHF
TGTGCCAGTGGGAGGGGAAATTCACCCCTCCACTTT
>few|TRBD2|TRBV7-2|15|TRBJ2-5
CASSPELAGKETQYF
TGTGCCAGCAGCCCCGAACTAGCGGGGAAAGAGACCCAGTACTTC
>few|-|TRBV2|11|TRBJ2-5
CASNPGETQYF
TGTGCCAGCAACCCAGGGGAGACCCAGTACTTC
>-|-|TRBV10-3|13|TRBJ2-7
CAIGERYSYEQYF
TGTGCCATCGGGGAGCGGTACTCCTACGAGCAGTACTTC
>-|-|TRBV6-1|13|TRBJ1-2
CASSESWHRDYTF
TGTGCCAGCAGTGAATCGTGGCACCGAGACTACACCTTC
>few|-|TRBV12-3/TRBV12-4|16|TRBJ1-1
CASSFRSGARNTEAFF
TGTGCCAGCAGTTTCAGGTCAGGGGCCCGGAACACTGAAGCTTTCTTT
>few|-|TRBV6-5|14|TRBJ1-2
CASSYRDTSYGYTF
TGTGCCAGCAGTTACCGGGACACCTCCTATGGCTACACCTTC
>-|-|TRBV11-2|12|TRBJ1-1
CASSSVNTEAFF
TGTGCCAGCAGCTCAGTGAACACTGAAGCTTTCTTT
>-|TRBD1|TRBV6-5|12|TRBJ2-3
CATNRGTDTQYF
TGTGCCACCAACAGGGGGACAGATACGCAGTATTTT
>-|TRBD1|TRBV7-3|17|TRBJ1-1
CASSLERQGVRDTEAFF
TGTGCCAGCAGCTTAGAGAGACAGGGGGTGAGGGACACTGAAGCTTTCTTT
>-|TRBD1|TRBV12-3/TRBV12-4|14|TRBJ1-6
CASSFEGADSPLHF
TGTGCCAGCAGTTTTGAGGGGGCGGATTCACCCCTCCACTTT
>few|TRBD1|TRBV20-1|14|TRBJ2-1
CSARDRSTYNEQFF
TGCAGTGCGAGGGACAGGTCAACCTACAATGAGCAGTTCTTC
>-|-|TRBV6-2/TRBV6-3|15|TRBJ2-7
CASSYYRAREYEQYF
TGTGCCAGCAGTTACTACCGGGCCAGGGAATACGAGCAGTACTTC
>few|TRBD2|TRBV27|16|TRBJ2-3
CASSPREGRFGDTQYF
TGTGCCAGCAGTCCGCGGGAGGGCCGTTTTGGAGATACGCAGTATTTT
>-|-|TRBV10-3|15|TRBJ2-7
CAISESGDASYEQYF
TGTGCCATCAGTGAGTCCGGGGACGCTTCCTACGAGCAGTACTTC
>-|-|TRBV3-1|14|TRBJ1-2
CASSQGQAGYGYTF
TGTGCCAGCAGCCAAGGTCAAGCGGGTTATGGCTACACCTTC
>-|-|TRBV20-1|16|TRBJ2-3
CSAATPRGYSTDTQYF
TGCAGTGCTGCGACCCCACGGGGATATAGCACAGATACGCAGTATTTT
>-|TRBD2|TRBV27|16|TRBJ2-2
CASRLSGGGFDRELFF
TGTGCCAGCAGGCTAAGCGGGGGGGGTTTCGATAGGGAGCTGTTTTTT
>-|TRBD1|TRBV29-1|14|TRBJ1-2
CSVPILGQLYGYTF
TGCAGCGTTCCCATACTGGGACAGCTCTATGGCTACACCTTC
>-|-|TRBV5-1|14|TRBJ2-7
CASSLVLGTYEQYF
TGCGCCAGCAGCTTGGTGCTGGGAACCTACGAGCAGTACTTC
>many|-|TRBV7-9|14|TRBJ2-5
CASSFSRDGETQYF
TGTGCCAGCAGCTTCTCACGGGATGGGGAGACCCAGTACTTC
>once|-|TRBV3-1|14|TRBJ2-6
CASSQDAGANVLTF
TGTGCCAGCAGCCAAGATGCTGGGGCCAACGTCCTGACTTTC
>few|-|TRBV12-3/TRBV12-4|14|TRBJ2-3
CASTSGGRTDTQYF
TGTGCCAGCACCTCCGGGGGCCGTACGGATACGCAGTATTTT
>few|-|TRBV28|13|TRBJ1-1
CASSLGGVTEAFF
TGTGCCAGCAGTCTTGGGGGAGTCACTGAAGCTTTCTTT
>-|-|TRBV6-2/TRBV6-3|13|TRBJ2-3
CASSGRWVDTQYF
TGTGCCAGCAGTGGGCGTTGGGTAGATACGCAGTATTTT
>few|TRBD2|TRBV6-6|16|TRBJ2-1
CASSYSLAGSYNEQFF
TGTGCCAGCAGTTACTCACTAGCGGGCTCCTACAATGAGCAGTTCTTC
>-|-|TRBV2|13|TRBJ1-4
CASMAGTNEKLFF
TGTGCCAGCATGGCAGGGACTAATGAAAAACTGTTTTTT
>-|-|TRBV5-1|18|TRBJ2-7
CASSLGGDKGWRSYEQYF
TGCGCCAGCAGCTTGGGGGGCGACAAGGGTTGGAGGTCCTACGAGCAGTACTTC
>-|TRBD1|TRBV11-2|14|TRBJ2-3
CASTEDRVTDTQYF
TGTGCCAGCACGGAGGACAGGGTGACAGATACGCAGTATTTT
>-|-|TRBV27|16|TRBJ2-7
CASSFSASMSSYEQYF
TGTGCCAGCAGTTTCTCGGCCTCGATGAGCTCCTACGAGCAGTACTTC
>few|TRBD2|TRBV4-1|15|TRBJ2-1
CASSTGLAGTNEQFF
TGCGCCAGCAGCACGGGACTAGCGGGGACCAATGAGCAGTTCTTC
>many|TRBD1|TRBV7-7|15|TRBJ2-5
CASSPGTGGEETQYF
TGTGCCAGCAGCCCCGGGACAGGGGGCGAAGAGACCCAGTACTTC